Each of the 25 T cell receptor beta chains below was sequenced from the same sample in a study of blood T cell repertoires in COVID-19. Clones were read by immunoSEQ multiplex PCR, and TCRdb kept only the in-frame ones, dropping some. The sample lists under 500,000 clones, around nine tenths occurring once. Sequencing was carried out using PBMCs or T cells enriched from blood (not recorded which). These receptors came from a woman between 18 and 29 years old with acute COVID-19.

The rearrangement uses TRBV16 and TRBJ1-6; TRBD1 might be the D (6 bases). This CDR3 has 11 amino acids. Trimming pared 3 bases from V and 16 bases from J, leaving 10 bases between. Per germline, CDR1 KGHSY and CDR2 FQNENV. CDR3 residues: CASSHGTQLHF. The CDR3 DNA reads as TGTGCCAGCAGCCACGGGACACAACTCCACTTT. Combining the CDR3 with reference TRBV16 and TRBJ1-6 gives the whole variable domain GEEVAQTPKHLVRGEGQKAKLYCAPIKGHSYVFWYQQVLKNEFKFLISFQNENVFDETGMPKERFSAKCLPNSPCSLEIQATKLEDSAVYFCASSHGTQLHFGNGTRLTVT.

The chain has TRBV7-3 and TRBJ2-7; the D gene is possibly TRBD1 (6 bases). V lost 1 base, J lost 4 bases, and 14 bases lay in between. Germline CDR1 is SGHTA and CDR2 is FQGTGA. CDR3 length: 15 amino acids. For the CDR3, the DNA is TGTGCCAGCAGCTTAAGTCCAGGGGATATTTACGAGCAGTACTTC. The encoded protein is CASSLSPGDIYEQYF.

The chain has TRBV29-1 and TRBJ2-5; TRBD2 is a possible D gene (6 bases). Germline V gene sequence: CDR1 SQVTM, CDR2 ANQGSEA. V shed 0 bases and J shed 0 bases, with 8 bases lying between them. The CDR3 covers 14 residues. The CDR3 here is CSVEDRTNQETQYF. Here the CDR3 DNA reads TGCAGCGTTGAAGACCGGACTAACCAAGAGACCCAGTACTTC.

The chain couples TRBV5-4 to TRBJ2-1, with D uncertain. The CDR3 runs to 13 residues. V lost 4 bases, J lost 2 bases, and 7 bases lay in between. Germline CDR1 and CDR2: SGHNT and YYREEE (reference sequence). The CDR3 loop is CASSGRAYNEQFF. The CDR3 DNA reads as TGTGCCAGCAGCGGCCGGGCCTACAATGAGCAGTTCTTC.

CDR3 loop: CASSPPRESPFF. The CDR3 DNA sequence: TGTGCCAGCAGCCCACCGCGTGAGTCGCCGTTCTTC. V gene TRBV12-3 or TRBV12-4 combines with J gene TRBJ2-1; D gene unclear. The CDR3 has 12 residues. With 6 bases removed from V and 15 bases from J, the gap between germline ends came to 18 bases.

V and J are TRBV6-6 and TRBJ1-1; D is ambiguous. Germline assignment: CDR1 MNHNY and CDR2 SVGAGI (reference sequence). The CDR3 covers 12 residues. Trimming shortened V by 5 bases and J by 9 bases, and 13 bases separated the two germline ends. The CDR3 nucleotides are TGTGCCAGCAGTGGTATGGGAGGACAAGCTTTCTTT. This sequence encodes CASSGMGGQAFF.

The chain has TRBV27 and TRBJ2-1, with D perhaps matching TRBD2 (6 bases). The CDR3 length is 15 residues. V lost 1 base and J lost 7, with 14 bases in between. Germline V lookup: CDR1 MNHEY, CDR2 SMNVEV (reference sequence). The chain's CDR3 is CASSLLGGEYNEQFF. In DNA form, the CDR3 reads TGTGCCAGCAGTTTATTGGGGGGAGAATATAATGAGCAGTTCTTC.

The sample holds a few counts of this clone. V is TRBV27 and J is TRBJ2-1; 8 bases fit TRBD1. The CDR3 loop spans 15 amino acids. Per germline, CDR1 MNHEY and CDR2 SMNVEV (reference sequence). V dropped 7 bases and J dropped 3; count of bases not matched to a gene: 8. This chain's CDR3 is CASTDGTGNYNEQFF. CDR3 nucleotides: TGTGCCAGCACCGATGGGACAGGAAACTACAATGAGCAGTTCTTC.

The rearrangement uses TRBV6-5 and TRBJ2-3, with 9 nucleotides matching TRBD2. Germline CDR1 MNHEY, CDR2 SVGAGI. With V trimmed by 8 bases and J by 7 bases, 7 bases remained unmatched. CDR3 length: 13 amino acids. Here the CDR3 DNA reads TGTGCCAGCTCGAGCGGGGGGATGAATACGCAGTATTTT. Protein: CASSSGGMNTQYF.

This rearrangement joins TRBV2 to TRBJ1-1, with D perhaps TRBD1 (5 bases). V dropped 8 bases and J dropped 1 base, with 11 bases sitting between them. Germline lookup yields CDR1 SNHLY and CDR2 FYNNEI. The CDR3 is 13 amino acids. In nucleotides, the CDR3 is TGTGCCAGCCCGGAAGGACAGAACACTGAAGCTTTCTTT. Its protein product is CASPEGQNTEAFF.

This chain joins TRBV5-4 and TRBJ2-7; D gene uncertain. This CDR3 is built from 14 residues. V was pared by 4 bases and J by 2 bases, with 13 bases between. The germline V gene encodes CDR1 SGHNT and CDR2 YYREEE (reference sequence). The CDR3 coding sequence is TGTGCCAGCAGCATCCACGGCGGTACCTACGAGCAGTACTTC. Translated, it gives CASSIHGGTYEQYF.

The chain has TRBV5-5 and TRBJ2-1; 7 bases map to TRBD2. V shed 0 bases, J shed 4 bases, and the junction held 7 bases outside the gene matches. Germline V gene data show CDR1 as SGHKS and CDR2 as YYEKEE (reference sequence). This CDR3 spans 16 amino acids. The DNA of the CDR3 is TGTGCCAGCAGCTTGGGTTGGGCTAGCGGATACAATGAGCAGTTCTTC. Residues: CASSLGWASGYNEQFF.

V and J are TRBV25-1 and TRBJ1-5; TRBD1 agrees at 7 bases. This CDR3 is built from 13 residues. V shed 5 bases, J shed 4 bases, and the junction held 2 bases outside the gene matches. Germline V CDR1 and CDR2: MGHDK, SYGVNS. Here the CDR3 reads CASSRDRNQPQHF. The CDR3 DNA follows: TGTGCCAGCAGTCGGGACAGAAATCAGCCCCAGCATTTT.

The chain carries TRBV28 and TRBJ2-7, with TRBD2 as a possible D gene (6 bases). Trimming took 6 bases from V and 7 from J, leaving 22 bases between them. CDR1 and CDR2 from the germline V gene are MDHEN and SYDVKM. CDR3 length: 15 amino acids. The CDR3 loop is CASRAKNGWGGEQYF. For the CDR3, the DNA is TGTGCCAGCAGGGCAAAAAACGGCTGGGGAGGAGAGCAGTACTTC.

This clone was recorded only once. The V and J genes are TRBV25-1 and TRBJ2-3; D is perhaps TRBD1 (5 bases). Trimming removed 4 bases at V and 2 bases at J, with 10 bases between. Germline V gives CDR1 MGHDK, CDR2 SYGVNS. There are 14 residues in the CDR3. CDR3 protein: CASSGRGNTDTQYF. DNA for the CDR3: TGTGCCAGCAGTGGAAGGGGAAACACAGATACGCAGTATTTT.

This clone was picked up one time. This chain links TRBV11-2 with TRBJ2-1; TRBD2 agrees at 10 bases. The CDR3 consists of 15 residues. Losses at the gene ends were 1 base for V and 9 bases for J; bases not matched to a gene: 6. The germline CDR1 and CDR2 sequences are SGHAT and FQNNGV. CDR3 protein: CASSLAGASGSEQFF. The CDR3 nucleotides read TGTGCCAGCAGCTTAGCCGGGGCTAGCGGGAGTGAGCAGTTCTTC.

This clone was seen a few times. V and J are TRBV3-1 (or the pseudogene TRBV3-2) and TRBJ2-5, with 8 bases that match TRBD2. With V trimmed by 4 bases and J by 5 bases, 9 bases remained unmatched. The germline CDR1 and CDR2 sequences are LGHDT and YNNKEL (reference sequence). The CDR3 runs to 15 residues. The CDR3 sequence: CASSLATGGRETQYF. Here the CDR3 DNA reads TGTGCCAGCAGCCTCGCTACGGGGGGGCGGGAGACCCAGTACTTC.

CDR3 loop: CASSLARGVDEKLFF. The CDR3 bases are TGTGCCAGCAGCTTAGCGCGGGGGGTGGATGAAAAACTGTTTTTT. The chain is built from TRBV7-2 and TRBJ1-4, with TRBD1 as a possible D gene (5 bases). Germline lookup yields CDR1 SGHTA and CDR2 FQGNSA. V lost 0 bases, J lost 6 bases, and 11 bases lay in between. This CDR3 region has 15 residues.

The chain combines TRBV4-3 with TRBJ2-2; tentatively, D is TRBD1 (6 bases). This CDR3 region has 13 residues. V was pared by 3 bases and J by 7 bases, with 9 bases between. Per the germline V gene, CDR1 is LGHNA and CDR2 is YSLEER. CDR3 DNA sequence: TGCGCCAGCAGCCAGGCGACAGGCGGGGAGCTGTTTTTT. Translated, it gives CASSQATGGELFF.

The chain employs TRBV28 and TRBJ2-5, with TRBD2 matching 8 bases. The CDR3 spans 15 residues. The germline V gene has CDR1 MDHEN and CDR2 SYDVKM. The V segment lost 6 bases and the J segment 5 bases; nucleotides outside the gene matches: 11. In DNA, the CDR3 is TGTGCCAGCAGGGCGGGAGGAATGAAGAAGGAGACCCAGTACTTC. It yields the protein CASRAGGMKKETQYF.

The chain couples TRBV21-1 to TRBJ2-1; TRBD1, the D gene given by the table, was not confirmed from the DNA. TRBV21-1 is an annotated pseudogene. The length of the CDR3 is 13 residues. CDR3 DNA sequence: TGTGCCAGCCCCTTATGGCCCTACAATGAGCAGTTCTTC. Translating it yields CASPLWPYNEQFF.

Turning to this clone: Additional DNA sequences in this sample encode the identical CDR3. Here the CDR3 reads CATSRGNTEAFF. CDR3 DNA: TGTGCCACCAGTCGGGGGAACACTGAAGCTTTCTTT. The genes are TRBV24-1 and TRBJ1-1; D ambiguous. This CDR3 spans 12 amino acids. V lost 6 bases and J 1 base, leaving 5 bases between the germline ends. CDR1 is KGHDR and CDR2 is SFDVKD in the germline V gene.

The chain joins TRBV12-3 or TRBV12-4 to TRBJ1-1, with D unclear. The CDR3 is 13 residues long. Trimming removed 1 base at V and 4 bases at J, with 7 bases between. The CDR3 loop reads CASSLGLPTEAFF. Written as DNA, the CDR3 is TGTGCCAGCAGTTTAGGGCTGCCCACTGAAGCTTTCTTT.

V gene TRBV2 combines with J gene TRBJ1-6; no definite D call. CDR3 length: 16 amino acids. The V end was cut by 6 bases, the J end by 5 bases, with 17 bases between. Germline V CDR1 and CDR2: SNHLY, FYNNEI. The DNA of the CDR3 is TGTGCCAGCAGCCTAATGTTTGGAGGGAATAATTCACCCCTCCACTTT. Translation gives CASSLMFGGNNSPLHF.

J is TRBJ2-5 and V is TRBV18; D perhaps matches TRBD1 (6 bases). Germline V gives CDR1 KGHSH, CDR2 LQKENI. V shed 8 bases and J shed 4 bases, with 20 bases lying between them. This CDR3 has 15 amino acids. The CDR3 protein is CASQGIWGPGETQYF. The CDR3 DNA sequence: TGTGCCAGCCAGGGGATTTGGGGGCCTGGAGAGACCCAGTACTTC.